The 16 T cell receptor beta chains presented below share a single source sample, sequenced in a study of OX40 agonist ivuxolimab in advanced cancers. Libraries were prepared by immunoSEQ multiplex PCR; TCRdb keeps only in-frame clonotypes and omits some of them. The sample lists 74,000 or so clones, roughly 90% seen once, with 8% to 10% in the top ten. The source material was CD4+ or CD8+ T cells sorted from blood, sampled in a trial of the OX40 agonist ivuxolimab. These receptors all stem from an adult with an advanced solid tumor such as melanoma, head and neck, liver or kidney cancer.

J is TRBJ2-1 and V is TRBV7-2, with D maybe TRBD2 (5 bases). With 5 bases removed from V and 10 bases from J, the gap between germline ends came to 9 bases. CDR3 size: 11 residues. From germline, CDR1 is SGHTA and CDR2 FQGNSA. CDR3 sequence (DNA): TGTGCCAGCAGCCCGCCGGGGGAGCAGTTCTTC. Protein: CASSPPGEQFF. Based on the CDR3 plus reference TRBV7-2 and TRBJ2-1, the full variable domain is GAGVSQSPSNKVTEKGKDVELRCDPISGHTALYWYRQSLGQGLEFLIYFQGNSAPDKSGLPSDRFSAERTGGSVSTLTIQRTQQEDSAVYLCASSPPGEQFFGPGTRLTVL.

The rearrangement uses TRBV7-9 and TRBJ1-6; weak D call: TRBD1 (6 bases). V dropped 7 bases and J dropped 9 bases, with 22 bases sitting between them. CDR1 and CDR2 from the germline V gene are SEHNR and FQNEAQ (reference sequence). The CDR3 spans 16 residues. CDR3 sequence (DNA): TGTGCCAGCACCCCCAGGGGAGGCCGAGGGGGTTCACCCCTCCACTTT. Its translation: CASTPRGGRGGSPLHF.

V is TRBV19 and J is TRBJ2-1; 8 bases are shared with TRBD2. V lost 5 bases to trimming and J lost 1 base; unmatched junction nucleotides: 7. The CDR3 is 16 residues long. Germline loops: CDR1 LNHDA, CDR2 SQIVND (reference sequence). The CDR3 DNA reads as TGTGCCAGTAGTGGTGCGGCTAGCGGGTCCTACAATGAGCAGTTCTTC. It encodes CASSGAASGSYNEQFF. Supplemented by reference TRBV19 and TRBJ2-1, the full variable domain reads DGGITQSPKYLFRKEGQNVTLSCEQNLNHDAMYWYRQDPGQGLRLIYYSQIVNDFQKGDIAEGYSVSREKKESFPLTVTSAQKNPTAFYLCASSGAASGSYNEQFFGPGTRLTVL.

J is TRBJ2-7 and V is TRBV28, with 11 bases aligning to TRBD2. Germline V gene lookup returns CDR1 MDHEN and CDR2 SYDVKM. CDR3 length: 16 amino acids. V lost 5 bases to trimming and J lost 4 bases; unmatched junction nucleotides: 10. CDR3 sequence: CASSPHVTSGRYEQYF. In nucleotides, the CDR3 is TGTGCCAGCAGTCCACACGTTACTAGCGGGAGATACGAGCAGTACTTC. The full variable domain, rest sourced from reference TRBV28 and TRBJ2-7, is DVKVTQSSRYLVKRTGEKVFLECVQDMDHENMFWYRQDPGLGLRLIYFSYDVKMKEKGDIPEGYSVSREKKERFSLILESASTNQTSMYLCASSPHVTSGRYEQYFGPGTRLTVT.

The rearrangement uses TRBV7-2 and TRBJ2-1; D uncertain. Germline loops: CDR1 SGHTA, CDR2 FQGNSA. V lost 5 bases and J 6 bases, leaving 8 bases between the germline ends. The CDR3 is made up of 12 amino acids. CDR3 sequence: CASSTLLNEQFF. CDR3 sequence (DNA): TGTGCCAGCAGCACGTTACTCAATGAGCAGTTCTTC. Filled out from reference TRBV7-2 and TRBJ2-1, the complete variable domain reads GAGVSQSPSNKVTEKGKDVELRCDPISGHTALYWYRQSLGQGLEFLIYFQGNSAPDKSGLPSDRFSAERTGGSVSTLTIQRTQQEDSAVYLCASSTLLNEQFFGPGTRLTVL.

This chain connects TRBV6-5 to TRBJ2-7, with 12 bases fitting TRBD1. V was clipped by 6 bases and J by 4 bases; unmatched bases: 7. Germline V gives CDR1 MNHEY, CDR2 SVGAGI. The CDR3 sequence is 15 residues long. CDR3 residues: CASSLGDRGPYEQYF. As DNA, the CDR3 is TGTGCCAGCAGCCTTGGGGACAGGGGGCCATACGAGCAGTACTTC.

In regard to this clone: The sample carries other DNA sequences with the same CDR3. This chain links TRBV29-1 with TRBJ2-3; 9 bases map to TRBD1. After removal of 6 bases from V and 3 bases from J, the junction contained 4 bases not matched to a gene. The CDR3 consists of 13 residues. Per the germline V gene, CDR1 is SQVTM and CDR2 is ANQGSEA. The DNA for the CDR3 is TGCAGCGTCCGACAGGGGGGTACAGATACGCAGTATTTT. Protein sequence: CSVRQGGTDTQYF.

The chain is built from TRBV18 and TRBJ2-2; TRBD1 or TRBD2 may be the D gene (6 bases each). V lost 0 bases and J lost 3, with 8 bases in between. Germline V lookup: CDR1 KGHSH, CDR2 LQKENI. The length of the CDR3 is 15 residues. The CDR3 coding sequence is TGTGCCAGCTCACCACCGGGGGGCTACACCGGGGAGCTGTTTTTT. This encodes CASSPPGGYTGELFF.

The chain links TRBV7-2 to TRBJ2-5, with 7 positions matching TRBD2. Matching the DNA end better, TRBJ2-7 makes the J call doubtful. Germline assignment: CDR1 SGHTA and CDR2 FQGNSA. The CDR3 loop spans 15 amino acids. CDR3 protein: CASSLAPGGNYEQYF. CDR3 DNA: TGTGCCAGCAGCTTAGCTCCCGGGGGGAACTACGAGCAGTACTTC.

This chain uses TRBV7-2 with TRBJ2-7; 9 bases fit TRBD2. The junction had 12 bases not matched to a gene; V was cut back by 5 bases and J by 7 bases. Germline V gene sequence: CDR1 SGHTA, CDR2 FQGNSA. This CDR3 has 15 amino acids. The CDR3 coding sequence is TGTGCCAGCAGCCCCTTTAGCGGGAGCCCCGTGGAGCAGTACTTC. It codes for CASSPFSGSPVEQYF. Together with reference TRBV7-2 and TRBJ2-7, the CDR3 gives the full variable domain: GAGVSQSPSNKVTEKGKDVELRCDPISGHTALYWYRQSLGQGLEFLIYFQGNSAPDKSGLPSDRFSAERTGGSVSTLTIQRTQQEDSAVYLCASSPFSGSPVEQYFGPGTRLTVT.

The chain links TRBV7-9 to TRBJ2-2, with a possible D match to TRBD2 (6 bases). There are 14 residues in the CDR3. The V gene lost 3 bases and the J gene lost 4 bases, with 9 bases spanning the gap. The germline V gene encodes CDR1 SEHNR and CDR2 FQNEAQ (reference sequence). The CDR3 sequence is CASSFVGGTGELFF. The CDR3 DNA reads as TGTGCCAGCAGCTTCGTCGGGGGCACCGGGGAGCTGTTTTTT. The variable domain in full, with the rest retrieved from reference TRBV7-9 and TRBJ2-2, is DTGVSQNPRHKITKRGQNVTFRCDPISEHNRLYWYRQTLGQGPEFLTYFQNEAQLEKSRLLSDRFSAERPKGSFSTLEIQRTEQGDSAMYLCASSFVGGTGELFFGEGSRLTVL.

The rearrangement links TRBV5-1 to TRBJ2-5, with D perhaps given as TRBD1 or TRBD2 (5 bases each). The V end was cut by 0 bases, the J end by 2 bases, with 11 bases between. This CDR3 is built from 15 residues. Germline CDR1 and CDR2: SGHRS and YFSETQ. The CDR3 loop reads CASSLGGTVQETQYF. The CDR3 DNA follows: TGCGCCAGCAGCTTGGGTGGGACGGTACAAGAGACCCAGTACTTC.

In DNA, the CDR3 is TGTGCCAGTAGTAGGGTAGGACGCACAGATACGCAGTATTTT. Protein: CASSRVGRTDTQYF. V usage is TRBV19 and J usage is TRBJ2-3; D is uncertain. The ends were cut back, 4 bases at V and 1 base at J, with 9 bases in the middle. Germline CDR1 LNHDA, CDR2 SQIVND (reference sequence). The CDR3 extends over 14 amino acids.

The gene calls are TRBV6-5 and TRBJ2-7, with D perhaps given as TRBD1 or TRBD2 (5 bases each). The V and J ends lost 0 bases and 2 bases respectively, with 5 bases between them. This CDR3 has 13 amino acids. Germline values: CDR1 MNHEY, CDR2 SVGAGI. The CDR3, as DNA: TGTGCCAGCAGTTACTCGGGGGCCTACGAGCAGTACTTC. Protein sequence: CASSYSGAYEQYF.

The V and J genes are TRBV5-1 and TRBJ2-3; the D is unclear. V lost 3 bases to trimming and J lost 6 bases, with 14 bases between them. CDR3 length: 14 residues. Germline loops: CDR1 SGHRS, CDR2 YFSETQ. In nucleotides, the CDR3 is TGCGCCAGCAGCTCAGCATCCTGGATTGATACGCAGTATTTT. This codes for CASSSASWIDTQYF.

The rearrangement joins TRBV7-9 to TRBJ2-1; D not resolved. Germline CDR1 SEHNR, CDR2 FQNEAQ (reference sequence). The CDR3 length is 13 residues. Trimming left V 1 base short and J 8 bases short, with 9 bases between. The CDR3 region is CASSLESLDEQFF. CDR3 sequence (DNA): TGTGCCAGCAGCTTAGAAAGCCTGGATGAGCAGTTCTTC.